These 25 T cell receptor beta chains share one sample of origin, sequenced in a study of beta chain features in type 1 diabetes. The sequenced template was cDNA made from the entire isolated RNA. Sequencing was performed with immunoSEQ multiplex PCR; in TCRdb, only in-frame clones are kept and a portion is missing. This table has more than 300,000 clones, 6.5% to 10% appearing once. The sample taken for sequencing was central memory CD4+ T cells from blood. These receptors were collected from a young woman in good health.

The chain carries TRBV12-5 and TRBJ2-5; D is possibly TRBD2 (5 bases). V was clipped by 1 base and J by 0 bases, with 9 bases between them. The CDR3 runs 15 residues. Germline V gene lookup returns CDR1 LGHNT and CDR2 FRNRAP. The CDR3 nucleotides read TGTGCTAGTGGTTTGGGGACTTCGTACCAAGAGACCCAGTACTTC. This encodes CASGLGTSYQETQYF.

The gene calls are TRBV6-5 and TRBJ1-1; 10 nucleotides agree with TRBD1. The CDR3 runs 14 residues. Germline-derived CDR1 and CDR2 are MNHEY and SVGAGI. V lost 5 bases, J lost 5 bases, and 5 bases stayed unmatched. The CDR3 DNA sequence: TGTGCCAGCAGTAGACAGGGGGCGAGGACTGAAGCTTTCTTT. As protein: CASSRQGARTEAFF.

CDR3 in amino acids: CASSSPGGSGANVLTF. The CDR3 DNA is TGTGCCAGCAGCTCCCCAGGGGGGTCTGGGGCCAACGTCCTGACTTTC. The chain links TRBV28 to TRBJ2-6, with D possibly matching TRBD1 (7 bases). This CDR3 comprises 16 residues. From germline, CDR1 is MDHEN and CDR2 SYDVKM. The V end lost 6 bases, the J end lost 1 base, and 13 bases lay between the germline ends.

This clone was detected ten times or more. CDR3 in amino acids: CAISVTDTQYF. CDR3 sequence (DNA): TGTGCCATCAGCGTTACAGATACGCAGTATTTT. This chain uses TRBV10-3 with TRBJ2-3; D remains ambiguous. The CDR3 totals 11 residues. Germline CDR1 ENHRY, CDR2 SYGVKD. The V gene lost 6 bases and the J gene lost 3 bases, with 4 bases spanning the gap.

This chain uses TRBV4-3 with TRBJ1-1; D is possibly TRBD1 (5 bases). Trimming left V 0 bases short and J 8 bases short, with 10 bases between. Per germline, CDR1 LGHNA and CDR2 YSLEER. The CDR3 spans 13 residues. The CDR3 loop is CASSQDPGTEAFF. CDR3 DNA sequence: TGCGCCAGCAGCCAAGATCCCGGGACGGAAGCTTTCTTT.

The chain carries TRBV28 and TRBJ2-3; D remains unclear. Trimming took 2 bases from V and 0 from J, leaving 3 bases between them. The CDR3 is made up of 13 amino acids. Germline lookup yields CDR1 MDHEN and CDR2 SYDVKM. The CDR3 reads CASSLGSTDTQYF. The CDR3 nucleotides read TGTGCCAGCAGTTTAGGGAGCACAGATACGCAGTATTTT.

This clone was counted ten times or more. The same CDR3 also results from other DNA sequences found in this sample. The chain combines TRBV7-3 with TRBJ1-1, with D uncertain. Trimming stripped 0 bases from V and 5 bases from J, with 7 bases between. The CDR3 sequence is 13 residues long. Germline values: CDR1 SGHTA, CDR2 FQGTGA. The CDR3 reads CASSLTGRTEAFF. The CDR3 DNA sequence: TGTGCCAGCAGCTTAACGGGCAGGACTGAAGCTTTCTTT. Full variable domain (remainder filled in from reference TRBV7-3 and TRBJ1-1): GAGVSQTPSNKVTEKGKYVELRCDPISGHTALYWYRQSLGQGPEFLIYFQGTGAADDSGLPNDRFFAVRPEGSVSTLKIQRTERGDSAVYLCASSLTGRTEAFFGQGTRLTVV.

Notes on this clone: This same CDR3 is encoded by further DNA sequences in the sample. CDR3 sequence reads: CASSVGGPYNEQFF. DNA for the CDR3: TGCGCCAGCAGCGTGGGGGGACCCTACAATGAGCAGTTCTTC. The chain uses TRBV5-1 and TRBJ2-1; the D gene is possibly TRBD2 (6 bases). This CDR3 region has 14 residues. Germline V gene sequence: CDR1 SGHRS, CDR2 YFSETQ. The V and J ends lost 4 bases and 2 bases respectively, with 10 bases between them.

The chain is built from TRBV5-4 and TRBJ2-3; 7 nucleotides line up with TRBD1. Trimming cost V 2 bases and J 3 bases; bases outside gene matches: 6. CDR1 and CDR2 (germline): SGHNT, YYREEE (reference sequence). CDR3 length: 15 residues. CDR3 protein: CASSLLTGVTDTQYF. The DNA of the CDR3 is TGTGCCAGCAGCTTATTAACAGGGGTAACAGATACGCAGTATTTT.

This clone was seen a handful of times. The gene calls are TRBV7-2 and TRBJ2-1; D remains unclear. V lost 3 bases, J lost 0 bases, and 6 bases lay in between. The CDR3 extends over 14 amino acids. The germline V gene has CDR1 SGHTA and CDR2 FQGNSA. CDR3: CASSLIGSYNEQFF. The CDR3 coding sequence is TGTGCCAGCAGCTTGATCGGCTCCTACAATGAGCAGTTCTTC.

The genes are TRBV7-9 and TRBJ1-2; tentative D call: TRBD1 (6 bases). CDR3 length equals 15 residues. V lost 5 bases and J 5 bases, leaving 18 bases between the germline ends. CDR1 and CDR2 from the germline V gene are SEHNR and FQNEAQ (reference sequence). In nucleotides, the CDR3 is TGTGCCAGCAGCATCCAGGGGATCTTGGCATATGGCTACACCTTC. Amino acids: CASSIQGILAYGYTF. The variable domain in full, completed from reference TRBV7-9 and TRBJ1-2, reads DTGVSQNPRHKITKRGQNVTFRCDPISEHNRLYWYRQTLGQGPEFLTYFQNEAQLEKSRLLSDRFSAERPKGSFSTLEIQRTEQGDSAMYLCASSIQGILAYGYTFGSGTRLTVV.

This clone was detected only a few times. The chain is built from TRBV4-2 and TRBJ2-7; perhaps D is TRBD1 or TRBD2 (5 bases each). This CDR3 has 16 residues. Germline loops: CDR1 LGHNA, CDR2 YNFKEQ. V was cut by 0 bases and J by 0 bases, with 12 bases left in between. The CDR3 DNA sequence: TGTGCCAGCAGCCAAGATCGGGACCCCAGCTCCTACGAGCAGTACTTC. As protein: CASSQDRDPSSYEQYF.

This clone was seen a few times. The chain recombines TRBV27 with TRBJ1-2; a possible D gene is TRBD1 (6 bases). The CDR3 is 15 residues long. Germline V CDR1 and CDR2: MNHEY, SMNVEV (reference sequence). The V gene lost 3 bases and the J gene lost 0 bases, with 11 bases spanning the gap. This chain's CDR3 is CASSFTGRTNYGYTF. The DNA for the CDR3 is TGTGCCAGCAGTTTCACAGGGAGGACTAACTATGGCTACACCTTC.

This clone was picked up a small number of times. This chain joins TRBV7-9 and TRBJ1-1, with D maybe TRBD1 (6 bases). Germline CDR1 and CDR2: SEHNR and FQNEAQ (reference sequence). The CDR3 has 14 residues. The V gene lost 3 bases and the J gene lost 3 bases, with 11 bases spanning the gap. The CDR3 reads CASSLAAGDTEAFF. The CDR3 nucleotides read TGTGCCAGCAGCTTGGCAGCAGGGGACACTGAAGCTTTCTTT.

This clone was recorded at least ten times. This rearrangement joins TRBV29-1 to TRBJ2-1, with D possibly being TRBD1 (6 bases). This CDR3 is built from 13 residues. V dropped 7 bases and J dropped 9 bases, with 19 bases sitting between them. Germline CDR1 is SQVTM and CDR2 is ANQGSEA. The CDR3 DNA reads TGCAGCGCCGCGTCAGATCCCAGGGGTGAGCAGTTCTTC. Amino acid sequence: CSAASDPRGEQFF.

The rearrangement links TRBV5-1 to TRBJ2-7; D uncertain. Germline V CDR1 and CDR2: SGHRS, YFSETQ. The V and J ends lost 4 bases and 2 bases respectively, with 13 bases between them. The CDR3 has 14 amino acids. CDR3 loop: CASSVDRPAYEQYF. The CDR3 DNA follows: TGCGCCAGCAGCGTGGATCGCCCCGCCTACGAGCAGTACTTC.

The chain links TRBV7-9 to TRBJ1-4; D might be TRBD1 (6 bases). This CDR3 spans 17 amino acids. Trimming took 3 bases from V and 2 from J, leaving 16 bases between them. Germline CDR1 SEHNR, CDR2 FQNEAQ (reference sequence). The CDR3 nucleotides are TGTGCCAGCAGCTTCGGGTCAGGGGTTATCACTAATGAAAAACTGTTTTTT. This gives the protein CASSFGSGVITNEKLFF.

This clone was recorded at least ten times. This rearrangement joins TRBV5-1 to TRBJ2-1; 8 bases map to TRBD1. Per the germline V gene, CDR1 is SGHRS and CDR2 is YFSETQ. This CDR3 region has 12 residues. The junction had 2 bases not matched to a gene; V was cut back by 4 bases and J by 8 bases. The CDR3 region is CASSQDRDEQFF. The CDR3 coding sequence is TGCGCCAGCAGCCAGGACAGGGATGAGCAGTTCTTC.

In this sample, this clone turned up a few times. The V gene is TRBV15, the J gene TRBJ1-2; possibly TRBD1 for D (5 bases). Between the trimmed V and J ends, which lost 2 bases and 8 bases, there was a span of 18 bases. CDR1 and CDR2 from the germline V gene are LNHNV and YYDKDF (reference sequence). The CDR3 contains 15 residues. For the CDR3, the DNA is TGTGCCACCAGCAGAAGAGTCGAGGGGCGCTGGGGCTACACCTTC. This translates into CATSRRVEGRWGYTF.

V usage is TRBV7-8 and J usage is TRBJ2-3; unclear D gene. The length of the CDR3 is 14 residues. The germline V gene encodes CDR1 SGHVS and CDR2 FQNEAQ. V lost 5 bases to trimming and J lost 4 bases, with 13 bases between them. The CDR3 nucleotides read TGTGCCAGCAGCCTTACCTTGAGGTCAGATACGCAGTATTTT. Translation: CASSLTLRSDTQYF.

With respect to this clone: Different DNA sequences within this sample yield the same CDR3. The chain couples TRBV20-1 to TRBJ1-1; D unresolved. This CDR3 has 10 amino acids. Trimming left V 6 bases short and J 7 bases short, with 9 bases between. Per germline, CDR1 DFQATT and CDR2 SNEGSKA (reference sequence). The CDR3 loop reads CSAPDIEAFF. CDR3 sequence (DNA): TGCAGTGCCCCCGACATTGAAGCTTTCTTT.

This clone has more than one count but fewer than ten. The chain recombines TRBV6-1 with TRBJ2-7, with D possibly being TRBD1 (5 bases). Per the germline V gene, CDR1 is MNHNS and CDR2 is SASEGT. The CDR3 is made up of 14 amino acids. The V and J ends lost 4 bases and 6 bases respectively, with 16 bases between them. The chain's CDR3 is CASSGLGRVGEQYF. The CDR3 DNA is TGTGCCAGCAGTGGCCTCGGCAGGGTGGGCGAGCAGTACTTC.

V is TRBV7-2 and J is TRBJ2-1; D is tentatively TRBD1 or TRBD2 (5 bases each). The CDR3 length is 14 residues. Germline V lookup: CDR1 SGHTA, CDR2 FQGNSA. Trimming removed 1 base from V and 8 bases from J, with 12 bases in between. CDR3 bases: TGTGCCAGCAGCTTAGTTGGAGGCAGGGATGAGCAGTTCTTC. Its translation: CASSLVGGRDEQFF.

The rearrangement links TRBV28 to TRBJ1-5, with a tentative D call TRBD1 (6 bases). This CDR3 has 15 amino acids. Germline V gene sequence: CDR1 MDHEN, CDR2 SYDVKM. Trimming shortened V by 6 bases and J by 7 bases, and 19 bases separated the two germline ends. In DNA, the CDR3 is TGTGCCAGCAGGGAAGCACAGGGTTCATGGCAGCCCCAGCATTTT. This gives the protein CASREAQGSWQPQHF.

The chain is built from TRBV19 and TRBJ2-5; D uncertain. The CDR3 runs to 13 residues. Germline CDR1 and CDR2: LNHDA and SQIVND (reference sequence). Deletions cut 5 bases from V and 0 bases from J, with 7 bases between. The CDR3 DNA is TGTGCCAGTAGTTTTCGAGACCAAGAGACCCAGTACTTC. This sequence encodes CASSFRDQETQYF.